This entry features one T cell receptor beta chain sequence. Its cognate antigen is unknown. As the sequencing template, cDNA was produced by extracting RNA and reverse transcribing it. Profiled with immunoSEQ multiplex PCR; TCRdb holds only in-frame clones, not every one. Of about 150,000 clones in the sample, approximately 56% are singletons; the top ten hold around 34%. PBMCs provided sorted CD4+ and CD8+ T cells. The data were obtained in a study of CD8+ T cells in alopecia areata. The study, taken as a whole, reports: Among the cells sequenced in scalp samples are also the resident alphabeta T cells of normal skin. Lesional scalp, especially alopecia totalis/universalis, showed higher clonality than normal scalp. Between patients, shared TCR sequences were less clear than in mice. This was possibly due in part to HLA diversity in the patient population.

The CDR3 runs to 15 residues. With 5 bases removed from V and 2 bases from J, the gap between germline ends came to 13 bases. Looked up from germline, CDR1 is MNHEY and CDR2 is SVGAGI. The clonotype was recovered from a human donor in good health. The chain couples TRBV6-5 to TRBJ2-1; D gene ambiguous. The source material was CD8+ T cells sorted from blood. DNA for the CDR3: TGTGCCAGCAGTACCCCGGGTAGAACCTACAATGAGCAGTTCTTC. Translation: CASSTPGRTYNEQFF.